These T cell receptor beta chains were read from a single sample in a study of cytomegalovirus exposure and HLA in healthy donors. Libraries were prepared by immunoSEQ multiplex PCR; TCRdb keeps only in-frame clonotypes and omits some of them. Of around 130,000 clones in the sample, around four fifths were seen once. Sequencing was carried out using PBMCs. These receptors were taken from a boy under 18 in good health and CMV-seronegative. CDR3s include the opening cysteine and the closing phenylalanine or tryptophan. D genes are given only for firm matches. Clone size is shown for a subset of rows, as once, few, many or a class of expanded clone.

d_gene | len | j_gene | abundance | v_gene | CDR3aa | CDR3nt
TRBD1 | 14 | TRBJ2-4 | - | TRBV5-8 | CASSPTGFNDIQYF | TGTGCCAGCAGCCCGACAGGGTTTAATGACATTCAGTACTTC
- | 13 | TRBJ1-2 | - | TRBV5-8 | CASSFTEFYGYTF | TGTGCCAGCAGCTTTACAGAGTTTTATGGCTACACCTTC
- | 13 | TRBJ1-2 | - | TRBV5-1 | CASSSTVNYGYTF | TGCGCCAGCAGCTCGACAGTCAACTATGGCTACACCTTC
TRBD2 | 18 | TRBJ2-3 | - | TRBV7-8 | CASSLVTSGLTSTDTQYF | TGTGCCAGCAGCTTAGTGACTAGCGGATTAACTAGCACAGATACGCAGTATTTT
TRBD2 | 17 | TRBJ2-1 | - | TRBV25-1 | CASSEPPTAGAYNEQFF | TGTGCCAGCAGTGAACCTCCTACAGCGGGAGCCTACAATGAGCAGTTCTTC
TRBD2 | 14 | TRBJ2-7 | - | TRBV2 | CASSDAGGPYEQYF | TGTGCCAGCAGTGACGCGGGAGGGCCCTACGAGCAGTACTTC
TRBD2 | 14 | TRBJ2-1 | - | TRBV7-2 | CASSDSGRGNEQFF | TGTGCCAGCAGCGATAGCGGGAGAGGGAATGAGCAGTTCTTC
TRBD1 | 14 | TRBJ2-5 | - | TRBV7-2 | CASSANRQGETQYF | TGTGCCAGCAGCGCGAACCGACAGGGCGAGACCCAGTACTTC
- | 16 | TRBJ2-3 | - | TRBV6-5 | CASSYSGSRSTDTQYF | TGTGCCAGCAGTTACTCGGGTTCCAGGAGCACAGATACGCAGTATTTT
TRBD1 | 15 | TRBJ2-7 | - | TRBV4-1 | CASSPGTGNSYEQYF | TGCGCCAGCAGCCCCGGGACAGGGAACTCCTACGAGCAGTACTTC
- | 13 | TRBJ2-2 | - | TRBV7-9 | CASSPTGTGELFF | TGTGCCAGCAGCCCAACAGGAACCGGGGAGCTGTTTTTT
TRBD1 | 15 | TRBJ1-3 | - | TRBV5-1 | CASSKGGSSGNTIYF | TGCGCCAGCAGCAAAGGGGGCAGCTCTGGAAACACCATATATTTT
TRBD2 | 16 | TRBJ2-5 | once | TRBV7-8 | CASSQPASGVQETQYF | TGTGCCAGCAGCCAGCCGGCTAGCGGAGTCCAAGAGACCCAGTACTTC
- | 13 | TRBJ2-3 | - | TRBV7-2 | CASSLERTDTQYF | TGTGCCAGCAGCTTAGAGAGGACAGATACGCAGTATTTT
- | 16 | TRBJ1-5 | - | TRBV19 | CASSPDWQLGNQPQHF | TGTGCCAGTAGTCCCGATTGGCAGTTGGGCAATCAGCCCCAGCATTTT
TRBD1 | 17 | TRBJ1-1 | - | TRBV19 | CASSTGRLGQGNTEAFF | TGTGCCAGTAGTACGGGGAGGTTAGGACAGGGGAACACTGAAGCTTTCTTT
- | 13 | TRBJ2-7 | once | TRBV5-8 | CASSLDEFYEQYF | TGTGCCAGCAGCTTAGATGAGTTCTACGAGCAGTACTTC
TRBD2 | 12 | TRBJ2-2 | - | TRBV7-8 | CASAGGDGELFF | TGTGCCAGCGCGGGAGGGGACGGGGAGCTGTTTTTT
TRBD2 | 13 | TRBJ2-1 | - | TRBV6-1 | CASSKAGVDEQFF | TGTGCCAGCAGTAAGGCGGGAGTGGATGAGCAGTTCTTC
- | 11 | TRBJ2-7 | - | TRBV25-1 | CANTGTYEQYF | TGTGCCAACACAGGGACCTACGAGCAGTACTTC
TRBD1 | 14 | TRBJ2-7 | once | TRBV27 | CASSVTGTSYEQYF | TGTGCCAGCAGTGTGACAGGGACCTCCTACGAGCAGTACTTC
TRBD1 | 15 | TRBJ1-6 | - | TRBV4-1 | CASSQWDRLNSPLHF | TGCGCCAGCAGCCAATGGGACAGACTTAATTCACCCCTCCACTTT
- | 17 | TRBJ1-3 | - | TRBV5-1 | CASTPGPGGLGGNTIYF | TGCGCCAGCACCCCTGGTCCGGGGGGCCTGGGGGGAAACACCATATATTTT
- | 17 | TRBJ2-3 | once | TRBV27 | CASSLSSSGYSTDTQYF | TGTGCCAGCAGTTTATCCTCCAGCGGGTACAGCACAGATACGCAGTATTTT
- | 14 | TRBJ2-5 | - | TRBV5-1 | CASSLGQLGETQYF | TGCGCCAGCAGCTTGGGACAGTTGGGTGAGACCCAGTACTTC
TRBD2 | 16 | TRBJ2-2 | - | TRBV4-1 | CASSARGTSVTGELFF | TGCGCCAGCAGCGCCAGGGGGACTAGCGTCACCGGGGAGCTGTTTTTT
TRBD2 | 14 | TRBJ2-7 | few | TRBV7-6 | CASSLTSGSYEQYF | TGTGCCAGCAGCCTGACTAGCGGAAGCTACGAGCAGTACTTC
- | 13 | TRBJ2-7 | - | TRBV27 | CASKGGTYYEQYF | TGTGCCAGCAAAGGGGGAACCTACTACGAGCAGTACTTC
- | 13 | TRBJ2-7 | - | TRBV25-1 | CASRTPAGNEQYF | TGTGCCAGCAGAACCCCGGCAGGGAACGAGCAGTACTTC
TRBD1 | 16 | TRBJ1-1 | - | TRBV6-6 | CASSYALGTGGTEAFF | TGTGCCAGCAGTTACGCGCTCGGGACAGGGGGCACTGAAGCTTTCTTT
- | 15 | TRBJ2-3 | - | TRBV5-4 | CASSSGRARTDTQYF | TGTGCCAGCAGCTCCGGTAGAGCCCGCACAGATACGCAGTATTTT
- | 13 | TRBJ2-3 | - | TRBV25-1 | CASSDVGRDTQYF | TGTGCCAGCAGTGACGTGGGGAGGGATACGCAGTATTTT
- | 13 | TRBJ1-1 | - | TRBV6-6 | CASSRGDTWGAFF | TGTGCCAGCAGCCGAGGGGACACCTGGGGAGCTTTCTTT
- | 13 | TRBJ1-1 | - | TRBV4-1 | CASSLTENTEAFF | TGCGCCAGCAGCCTAACAGAGAACACTGAAGCTTTCTTT
- | 14 | TRBJ1-5 | - | TRBV19 | CASSRRGLGQPQHF | TGTGCCAGTAGTCGCCGGGGGTTGGGTCAGCCCCAGCATTTT
TRBD1 | 16 | TRBJ2-1 | - | TRBV4-3 | CASSQQIVQGYNEQFF | TGCGCCAGCAGCCAACAGATAGTACAGGGGTACAATGAGCAGTTCTTC
- | 16 | TRBJ1-2 | - | TRBV5-8 | CASSPRWGGMDYGYTF | TGTGCCAGCAGCCCGAGGTGGGGAGGGATGGACTATGGCTACACCTTC
- | 14 | TRBJ1-2 | - | TRBV6-5 | CASSRQAKNYGYTF | TGTGCCAGCAGCCGACAGGCCAAGAACTATGGCTACACCTTC
- | 18 | TRBJ2-1 | - | TRBV21-1 | CASSKKGPYSGRGNEQFF | TGTGCCAGCAGCAAAAAAGGCCCGTATAGCGGGAGGGGGAATGAGCAGTTCTTC
- | 13 | TRBJ1-1 | once | TRBV30 | CAWNPTENTEAFF | TGTGCCTGGAATCCAACAGAGAACACTGAAGCTTTCTTT
- | 14 | TRBJ2-3 | - | TRBV5-1 | CASSSTAGSDTQYF | TGCGCCAGCAGCTCCACCGCAGGGTCAGATACGCAGTATTTT
- | 19 | TRBJ2-5 | - | TRBV19 | CASSIEWDRGGGYQETQYF | TGTGCCAGTAGTATAGAGTGGGATCGAGGAGGTGGGTACCAAGAGACCCAGTACTTC
TRBD2 | 16 | TRBJ2-3 | - | TRBV13 | CASSILAGGPTDTQYF | TGTGCCAGCAGCATCCTAGCGGGAGGGCCCACAGATACGCAGTATTTT
TRBD1 | 16 | TRBJ1-5 | - | TRBV6-1 | CASSEAGQGAWQPQHF | TGTGCCAGCAGTGAGGCAGGACAGGGGGCATGGCAGCCCCAGCATTTT
- | 16 | TRBJ1-1 | - | TRBV11-1 | CASSFSRVRLGTEAFF | TGTGCCAGCAGCTTTAGCAGGGTAAGGTTGGGGACTGAAGCTTTCTTT
TRBD1 | 14 | TRBJ1-2 | once | TRBV29-1 | CSVDTGGAGYGYTF | TGCAGCGTTGATACAGGGGGCGCGGGCTATGGCTACACCTTC
- | 13 | TRBJ1-2 | once | TRBV27 | CASSPDRYYGYTF | TGTGCCAGCAGCCCCGACAGGTACTATGGCTACACCTTC
- | 12 | TRBJ1-2 | - | TRBV2 | CASTGTVYGYTF | TGTGCCAGCACGGGGACTGTCTATGGCTACACCTTC
- | 15 | TRBJ2-2 | - | TRBV7-9 | CASSRLPGSTGELFF | TGTGCCAGCAGCCGCCTCCCTGGGAGCACCGGGGAGCTGTTTTTT
- | 14 | TRBJ2-7 | once | TRBV7-9 | CASSSAPPGHEQYF | TGTGCCAGCAGCTCCGCTCCCCCTGGCCACGAGCAGTACTTC
TRBD1 | 15 | TRBJ2-7 | - | TRBV4-1 | CASSQVPGQGNEQYF | TGCGCCAGCAGCCAAGTCCCGGGACAGGGTAACGAGCAGTACTTC
TRBD2 | 17 | TRBJ2-5 | - | TRBV30 | CAWSTEGRGRAGETQYF | TGTGCCTGGAGCACTGAGGGACGAGGGAGGGCCGGAGAGACCCAGTACTTC
TRBD1 | 15 | TRBJ2-7 | - | TRBV13 | CASSLRQGATYEQYF | TGTGCCAGCAGCTTAAGACAGGGGGCAACCTACGAGCAGTACTTC
TRBD1 | 13 | TRBJ1-2 | few | TRBV6-7 | CASRYADRGGYTF | TGTGCCAGCAGATACGCCGACAGGGGTGGCTACACCTTC
TRBD2 | 16 | TRBJ2-5 | - | TRBV7-2 | CASSLGLAGEQETQYF | TGTGCCAGCAGCTTAGGACTAGCGGGAGAGCAAGAGACCCAGTACTTC
- | 15 | TRBJ1-4 | - | TRBV15 | CATSREVAGFEKLFF | TGTGCCACCAGCAGAGAAGTTGCGGGGTTTGAAAAACTGTTTTTT
TRBD2 | 17 | TRBJ2-7 | once | TRBV27 | CASSFTGPGGGVCEQYF | TGTGCCAGCAGTTTTACGGGGCCGGGGGGGGGCGTTTGCGAGCAGTACTTC